The 18 T cell receptor beta chains in this list originate from one sample, sequenced in a study of blood T cell repertoires in COVID-19. Profiling relied on immunoSEQ multiplex PCR, and the TCRdb table lists in-frame clones only, not all of them. Of more than 40,000 clones listed, 90% are singletons. Input material: peripheral blood. The receptor set was obtained from a man between 65 and 80 years old with acute or convalescent COVID-19.

This chain joins TRBV10-3 and TRBJ2-3; 8 nucleotides align to TRBD2. In germline, CDR1 is ENHRY, CDR2 SYGVKD. The V and J ends lost 2 bases and 3 bases, in that order; junction bases with no gene match: 7. The CDR3 is made up of 16 amino acids. The DNA of the CDR3 is TGTGCCATCAGTGAGGCTATCGGGGGGGGAACAGATACGCAGTATTTT. Encoded protein: CAISEAIGGGTDTQYF.

This sequence joins TRBV5-1 and TRBJ1-1, with D unclear. There are 14 residues in the CDR3. Germline CDR1 reads SGHRS; CDR2 reads YFSETQ. Between the trimmed V and J ends, which lost 3 bases and 4 bases, there was a span of 13 bases. The CDR3 sequence: CASSSFASGTEAFF. CDR3 DNA sequence: TGCGCCAGCAGCTCCTTTGCTTCGGGCACTGAAGCTTTCTTT.

The gene calls are TRBV28 and TRBJ1-2; D is possibly TRBD1 (6 bases). With 3 bases removed from V and 4 bases from J, the gap between germline ends came to 18 bases. The CDR3 covers 16 residues. Looked up from germline, CDR1 is MDHEN and CDR2 is SYDVKM. CDR3 in amino acids: CASSLEGGVRVYGYTF. The CDR3 region has the DNA TGTGCCAGCAGTTTGGAGGGGGGGGTTCGCGTCTATGGCTACACCTTC.

This sequence joins TRBV12-3 or TRBV12-4 and TRBJ1-2; TRBD1 agrees at 10 bases. This CDR3 has 13 amino acids. Trimming took 5 bases from V and 8 from J; bases not matched to a gene: 5. CDR3 DNA sequence: TGTGCCAGCAGTCTGACAGGGGGCAAGGGCTACACCTTC. This sequence encodes CASSLTGGKGYTF.

A few counts support this clone. This sequence joins TRBV4-1 and TRBJ1-2, with a weak D call TRBD1 (6 bases). Germline CDR1 reads MGHRA; CDR2 reads YSYEKL. This CDR3 has 16 residues. With 2 bases removed from V and 0 bases from J, the gap between germline ends came to 13 bases. The CDR3 nucleotides are TGCGCCAGCAGCCAACCTGGGACAACGACTAACTATGGCTACACCTTC. Translating gives CASSQPGTTTNYGYTF.

The rearrangement uses TRBV10-3 and TRBJ2-5; 9 bases align to TRBD1. Germline-derived CDR1 and CDR2 are ENHRY and SYGVKD. With 8 bases clipped from V and 2 bases from J, the junction kept 6 bases outside the gene matches. CDR3 length: 14 amino acids. CDR3: CAIAPGQGQETQYF. CDR3 coding DNA: TGTGCCATCGCTCCCGGACAGGGGCAAGAGACCCAGTACTTC.

CDR3 coding DNA: TGTGCCAGTAGGCGGCAGGGGGCGGGTGAAAAACTGTTTTTT. It is translated as CASRRQGAGEKLFF. The V call is TRBV19, the J call TRBJ1-4, with 8 bases fitting TRBD1. CDR1 LNHDA and CDR2 SQIVND come from the germline V gene (reference sequence). V shed 6 bases, J shed 7 bases, and the junction held 7 bases outside the gene matches. This CDR3 has 14 residues.

J is TRBJ1-4 and V is TRBV6-2 or TRBV6-3; D gene unclear. Germline lookup yields CDR1 MNHEY and CDR2 SVGEGT. The CDR3 consists of 15 residues. V was shortened by 0 bases and J by 7 bases, with 12 bases between the two germline ends. The CDR3 region has the DNA TGTGCCAGCAGTTACTCGCAAGGGAGAGGTGAAAAACTGTTTTTT. It translates to CASSYSQGRGEKLFF.

The chain is built from TRBV5-6 and TRBJ2-5; 7 positions match TRBD2. J gave up 4 bases and V 2 bases, and 2 bases lay outside the gene matches. Per germline, CDR1 SGHDT and CDR2 YYEEEE. The CDR3 consists of 13 residues. In DNA form, the CDR3 reads TGTGCCAGCAGCTTCGGCGGGGGAGAGACCCAGTACTTC. This sequence encodes CASSFGGGETQYF.

This chain joins TRBV5-6 and TRBJ1-2, with 9 nucleotides matching TRBD1. The CDR3 loop spans 14 amino acids. V shed 3 bases and J 4 bases; nucleotides not matched to a gene: 4. Germline CDR1 and CDR2: SGHDT and YYEEEE. CDR3 sequence: CASSYGQGSYGYTF. The CDR3 DNA is TGTGCCAGCAGCTACGGACAGGGGAGCTATGGCTACACCTTC.

V usage is TRBV27 and J usage is TRBJ2-7; a possible D gene is TRBD1 (5 bases). V lost 3 bases and J 4 bases, leaving 10 bases between the germline ends. CDR1 and CDR2 (germline): MNHEY, SMNVEV (reference sequence). The length of the CDR3 is 13 residues. CDR3 sequence (DNA): TGTGCCAGCAGTTTTTCACAGGAGTACGAGCAGTACTTC. Translating it yields CASSFSQEYEQYF.

The V and J genes are TRBV7-2 and TRBJ2-7; 7 positions match TRBD1. Looked up from germline, CDR1 is SGHTA and CDR2 is FQGNSA. This CDR3 comprises 15 residues. J lost 4 bases, V lost 0 bases, and 6 bases had no gene match. DNA of the CDR3: TGTGCCAGCAGCTTAGCGACAGGGATACAATACGAGCAGTACTTC. Its translation is CASSLATGIQYEQYF.

The chain employs TRBV3-1 (or the pseudogene TRBV3-2) and TRBJ1-3, with 9 positions matching TRBD1. V gave up 1 base and J gave up 2 bases; unmatched junction bases: 0. The germline CDR1 and CDR2 sequences are LGHDT and YNNKEL (reference sequence). The CDR3 runs to 15 residues. The CDR3, as DNA: TGTGCCAGCAGCCAAGGGACAGGGGCTGGAAACACCATATATTTT. Amino acid sequence: CASSQGTGAGNTIYF.

The V call is TRBV6-5, the J call TRBJ1-1; 10 nucleotides align to TRBD1. CDR3 length equals 12 residues. Looked up from germline, CDR1 is MNHEY and CDR2 is SVGAGI. The ends lost 8 bases at V and 11 bases at J; junction bases unmatched: 8. CDR3 region: CASRTGGNEAFF. Written as DNA, the CDR3 is TGTGCCAGCCGGACAGGGGGGAATGAGGCTTTCTTT.

The gene calls are TRBV19 and TRBJ1-2, with D perhaps TRBD1 (5 bases). CDR1 is LNHDA and CDR2 is SQIVND in the germline V gene (reference sequence). The CDR3 sequence is 16 residues long. Trimming pared 0 bases from V and 6 bases from J, leaving 17 bases between. CDR3 sequence: CASSIDPRGGDNGYTF. CDR3 DNA: TGTGCCAGTAGTATAGACCCTAGGGGTGGAGATAATGGCTACACCTTC.

Here the CDR3 reads CASGTGTSGGADHQDTQYF. Here the CDR3 DNA reads TGTGCCAGTGGGACAGGGACTAGCGGGGGGGCGGATCACCAAGATACGCAGTATTTT. The gene calls are TRBV19 and TRBJ2-3; TRBD2 agrees at 16 bases. CDR1 LNHDA and CDR2 SQIVND come from the germline V gene (reference sequence). CDR3 length: 19 amino acids. Trimming at V came to 8 bases and at J to 5 bases, leaving 16 bases not matched to a gene.

The rearrangement uses TRBV4-1 and TRBJ1-4; 9 bases are shared with TRBD1. Germline V gene sequence: CDR1 MGHRA, CDR2 YSYEKL. This CDR3 has 14 amino acids. V trimming: 3 bases; J trimming: 11 bases; junction bases outside the gene matches: 7. CDR3 residues: CASSHAGTGFKLFF. The CDR3 DNA reads as TGCGCCAGCAGCCACGCCGGGACAGGGTTCAAACTGTTTTTT.

The genes are TRBV10-3 and TRBJ2-7; TRBD1 aligns across 9 bases. J was trimmed by 4 bases and V by 4 bases; bases with no gene match: 8. CDR1 ENHRY and CDR2 SYGVKD come from the germline V gene. The CDR3 spans 15 residues. The CDR3 DNA sequence: TGTGCCATCAGTGGGGGCGTCGGACAGGGGTACGAGCAGTACTTC. Translating it yields CAISGGVGQGYEQYF.